The clone carrying this T cell receptor (beta chain) was seen repeatedly, ten times or more. Its antigen is unknown. These data come from a study of identical twins. Study-wide points: There was an excess of low generation probability in the out-of-frame alpha sequences that twins shared.

V lost 8 bases and J 2 bases, leaving 18 bases between the germline ends. CDR3 size: 15 residues. Unique molecular identifiers were present on the cDNA, which also gained a universal primer site by template switching. TCRdb analysed the 5' RACE reads with MiXCR anew, one entry per CDR3 protein. Of hundreds of thousands of distinct CDR3 sequences detected, more than 9% appear once; the ten largest clones hold 1.5% to 2%. This sample also appeared in a second study, on yellow fever vaccine responses in identical twins.

Sequencing used PBMCs. The TCR sequence derives from a woman aged 18-29 years in good health. This chain joins TRBV12-3 or TRBV12-4 and TRBJ1-2; D is possibly TRBD1 (5 bases). CDR3 DNA sequence: TGTGCCAGCCGAGAGGCAGGGAGTGGGAACTATGGCTACACCTTC. Translated: CASREAGSGNYGYTF.